This T cell receptor beta chain is from a study of shared clonotypes between healthy human individuals. Profiled with immunoSEQ multiplex PCR; TCRdb holds only in-frame clones, not every one. The sample lists 400,000 to 500,000 clones, 75% to 85% occurring once. Regarding the study as a whole: An expected dependence of interdonor clonotype sharing on sequencing depth was noted.

About this clone: Its antigen is not known.

Sequencing input: PBMCs. The receptor was isolated from a woman in her forties in good health. Some clones in this sample may be carry-over from other donors' samples.

CDR3 in DNA: TGTGCCTCCACGTTCGACACTCACAATGAGCAGTTCTTC. Encoded protein: CASTFDTHNEQFF. V and J are TRBV30 and TRBJ2-1, with no clear D. V dropped 7 bases and J dropped 5 bases, with 15 bases sitting between them. This CDR3 region has 13 residues. From germline, CDR1 is GTSNPN and CDR2 SVGIG (reference sequence).